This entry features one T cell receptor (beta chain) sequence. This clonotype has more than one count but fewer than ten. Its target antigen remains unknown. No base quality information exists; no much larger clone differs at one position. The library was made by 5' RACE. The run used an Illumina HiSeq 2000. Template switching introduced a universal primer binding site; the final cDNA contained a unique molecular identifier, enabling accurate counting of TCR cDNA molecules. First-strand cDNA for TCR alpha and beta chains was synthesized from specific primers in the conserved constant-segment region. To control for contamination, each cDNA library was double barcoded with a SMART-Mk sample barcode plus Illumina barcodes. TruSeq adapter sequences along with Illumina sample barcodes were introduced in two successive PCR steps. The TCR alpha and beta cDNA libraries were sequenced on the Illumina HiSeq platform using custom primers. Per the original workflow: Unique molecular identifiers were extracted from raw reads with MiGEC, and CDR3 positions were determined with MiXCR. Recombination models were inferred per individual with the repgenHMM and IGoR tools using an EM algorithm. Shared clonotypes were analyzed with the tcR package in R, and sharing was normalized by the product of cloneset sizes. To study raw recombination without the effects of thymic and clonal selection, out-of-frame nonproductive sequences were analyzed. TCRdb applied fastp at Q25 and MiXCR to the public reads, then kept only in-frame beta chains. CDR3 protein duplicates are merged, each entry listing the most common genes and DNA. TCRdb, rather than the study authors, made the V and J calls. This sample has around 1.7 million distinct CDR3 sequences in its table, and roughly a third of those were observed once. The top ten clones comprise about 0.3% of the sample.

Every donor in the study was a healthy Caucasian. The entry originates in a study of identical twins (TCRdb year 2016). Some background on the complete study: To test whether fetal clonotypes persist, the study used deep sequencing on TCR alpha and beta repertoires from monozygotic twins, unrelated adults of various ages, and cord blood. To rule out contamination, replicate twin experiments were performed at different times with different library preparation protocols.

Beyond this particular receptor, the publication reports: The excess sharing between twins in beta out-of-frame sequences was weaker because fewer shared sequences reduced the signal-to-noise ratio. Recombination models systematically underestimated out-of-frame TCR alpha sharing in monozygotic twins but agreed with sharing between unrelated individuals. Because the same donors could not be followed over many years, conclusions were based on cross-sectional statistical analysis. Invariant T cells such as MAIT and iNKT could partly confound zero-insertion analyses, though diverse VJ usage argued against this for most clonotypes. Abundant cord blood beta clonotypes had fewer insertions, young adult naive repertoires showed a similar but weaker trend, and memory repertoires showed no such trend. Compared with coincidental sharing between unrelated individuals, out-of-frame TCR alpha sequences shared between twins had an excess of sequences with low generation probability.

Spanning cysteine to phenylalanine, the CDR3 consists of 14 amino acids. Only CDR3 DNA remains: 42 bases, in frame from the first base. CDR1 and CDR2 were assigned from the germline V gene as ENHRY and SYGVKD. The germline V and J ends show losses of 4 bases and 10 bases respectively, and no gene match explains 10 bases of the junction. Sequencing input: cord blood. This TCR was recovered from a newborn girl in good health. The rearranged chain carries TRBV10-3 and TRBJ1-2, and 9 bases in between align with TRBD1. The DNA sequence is TGTGCCATCAGTGGGGAAAACAGGGGGCCGACCTACACCTTC. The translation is CAISGENRGPTYTF.